The clone carrying this TCR beta chain has only one observation. The sample contains more than one DNA sequence encoding this CDR3. The assay was immunoSEQ multiplex PCR, and TCRdb's table has in-frame clones only and misses some. Among more than 110,000 clones listed, 88% were seen once. This entry comes from a study of cytomegalovirus exposure and HLA in healthy donors. The donors were members of the validation cohort comprising some 130 subjects, separate from the roughly 600-subject first cohort. Sequenced: PBMCs. The clonotype was recovered from a young woman in good health and CMV-seropositive.

The CDR3 here is CASSSGSTDTQYF. In DNA, the CDR3 is TGTGCCAGCAGTTCGGGGAGCACAGATACGCAGTATTTT. This sequence joins TRBV28 and TRBJ2-3, with D possibly matching TRBD2 (5 bases). The CDR3 covers 13 residues. The ends were cut back, 4 bases at V and 0 bases at J, with 5 bases in the middle. CDR1 and CDR2 from the germline V gene are MDHEN and SYDVKM.